This TCR beta chain comes out of a study of blood T cell repertoires in COVID-19. The wider study: Samples came from the United States, Italy and Spain, spanning acute and convalescent COVID-19. The cDNA or gDNA used as material had been derived from T cells, B-cell-depleted T cells, or PBMCs.

Germline CDR1 SEHNR, CDR2 FQNEAQ (reference sequence). This CDR3 is built from 14 residues. V was clipped by 0 bases and J by 4 bases, with 9 bases between them. During active infection, Seattle patients enrolled and were then monitored through disease. In the original analysis: Scientists estimated how many nucleated cells there were by amplifying reference gene primers. Only in-frame clones appear in the TCRdb table, and some are missing; sequencing was by immunoSEQ multiplex PCR. Clone size and V and J calls were adopted from that table, with D and trimming inferred from the DNA. Of fewer than 350,000 clones listed, roughly nine tenths are singletons.

Sequencing input: peripheral blood. V is TRBV7-9 and J is TRBJ1-2, with unresolved D. This receptor was identified in a woman aged 55-70 years with COVID-19, enrolled during active disease. CDR3 in DNA: TGTGCCAGCAGCTTAGCAGGTGGAGGCTATGGCTACACCTTC. Translated: CASSLAGGGYGYTF.